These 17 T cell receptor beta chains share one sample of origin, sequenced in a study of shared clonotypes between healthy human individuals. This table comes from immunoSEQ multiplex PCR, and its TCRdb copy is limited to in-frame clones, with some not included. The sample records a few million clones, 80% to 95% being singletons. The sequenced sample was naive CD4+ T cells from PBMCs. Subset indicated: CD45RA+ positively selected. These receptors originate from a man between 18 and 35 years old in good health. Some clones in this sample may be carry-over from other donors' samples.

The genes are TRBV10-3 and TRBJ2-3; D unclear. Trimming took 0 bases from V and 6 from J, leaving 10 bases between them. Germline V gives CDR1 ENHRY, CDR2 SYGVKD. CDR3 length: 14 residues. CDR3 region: CAISESGQWDTQYF. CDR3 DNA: TGTGCCATCAGTGAGTCAGGGCAGTGGGATACGCAGTATTTT.

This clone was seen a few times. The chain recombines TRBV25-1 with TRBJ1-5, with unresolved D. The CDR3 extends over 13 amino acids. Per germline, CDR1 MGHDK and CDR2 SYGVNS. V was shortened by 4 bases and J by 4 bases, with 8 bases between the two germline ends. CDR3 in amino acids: CASSAGLNQPQHF. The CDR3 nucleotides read TGTGCCAGCAGTGCTGGACTAAATCAGCCCCAGCATTTT.

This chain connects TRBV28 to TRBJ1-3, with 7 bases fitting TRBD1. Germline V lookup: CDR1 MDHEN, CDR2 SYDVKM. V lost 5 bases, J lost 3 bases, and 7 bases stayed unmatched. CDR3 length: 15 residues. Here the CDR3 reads CASSHPGTVGNTIYF. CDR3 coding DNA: TGTGCCAGCAGTCACCCCGGGACAGTTGGAAACACCATATATTTT.

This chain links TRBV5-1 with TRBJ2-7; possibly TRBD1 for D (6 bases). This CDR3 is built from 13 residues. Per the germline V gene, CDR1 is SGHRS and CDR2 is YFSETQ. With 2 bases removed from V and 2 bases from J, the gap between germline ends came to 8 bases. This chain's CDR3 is CASSFTGTYEQYF. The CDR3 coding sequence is TGCGCCAGCAGCTTTACAGGGACCTACGAGCAGTACTTC.

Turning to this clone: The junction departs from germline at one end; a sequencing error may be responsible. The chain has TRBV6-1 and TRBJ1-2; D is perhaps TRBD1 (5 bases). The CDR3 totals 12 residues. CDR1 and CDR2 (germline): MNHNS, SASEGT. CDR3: CASSGTIYGYTF. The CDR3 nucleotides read TGTGCCAGTAGTGGGACCATCTATGGCTACACCTTC.

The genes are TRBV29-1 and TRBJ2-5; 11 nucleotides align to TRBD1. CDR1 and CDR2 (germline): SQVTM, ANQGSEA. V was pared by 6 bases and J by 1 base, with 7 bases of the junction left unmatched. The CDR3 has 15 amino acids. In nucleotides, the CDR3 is TGCAGCGTAACGGTGGGGACAGGGGGCCAAGAGACCCAGTACTTC. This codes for CSVTVGTGGQETQYF.

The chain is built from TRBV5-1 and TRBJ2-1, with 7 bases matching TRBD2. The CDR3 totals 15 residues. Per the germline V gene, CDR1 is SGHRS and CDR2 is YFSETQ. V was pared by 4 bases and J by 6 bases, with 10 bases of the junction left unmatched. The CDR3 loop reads CASSPTSLTLNEQFF. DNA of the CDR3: TGCGCCAGCAGCCCGACTAGCCTTACACTCAATGAGCAGTTCTTC.

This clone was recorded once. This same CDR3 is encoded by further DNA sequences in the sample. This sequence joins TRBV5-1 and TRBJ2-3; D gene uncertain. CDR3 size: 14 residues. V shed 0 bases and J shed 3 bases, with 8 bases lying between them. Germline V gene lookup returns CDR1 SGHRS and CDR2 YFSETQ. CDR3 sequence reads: CASSLVQNTDTQYF. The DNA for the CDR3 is TGCGCCAGCAGCTTGGTTCAGAATACAGATACGCAGTATTTT.

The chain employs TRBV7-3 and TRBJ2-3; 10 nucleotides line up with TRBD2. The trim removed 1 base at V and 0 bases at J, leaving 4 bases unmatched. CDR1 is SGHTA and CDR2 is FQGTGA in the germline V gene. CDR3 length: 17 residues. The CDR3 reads CASSLRLAGASTDTQYF. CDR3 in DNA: TGTGCCAGCAGCTTAAGGCTAGCGGGGGCTAGCACAGATACGCAGTATTTT.

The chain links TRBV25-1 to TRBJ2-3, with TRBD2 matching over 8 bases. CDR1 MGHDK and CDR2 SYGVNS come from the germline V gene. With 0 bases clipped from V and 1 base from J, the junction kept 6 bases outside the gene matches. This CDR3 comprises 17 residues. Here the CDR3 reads CASSEYVSAGGTDTQYF. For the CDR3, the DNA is TGTGCCAGCAGTGAATACGTCTCAGCGGGGGGCACAGATACGCAGTATTTT.

The CDR3 bases are TGTGCCAGCAGCGTTCGACCAGGGAGGGGAGAGGACTATGGCTACACCTTC. This translates into CASSVRPGRGEDYGYTF. This chain uses TRBV5-4 with TRBJ1-2, with D perhaps TRBD1 (5 bases). This CDR3 has 17 amino acids. V dropped 4 bases and J dropped 3 bases, with 22 bases sitting between them. CDR1 and CDR2 (germline): SGHNT, YYREEE (reference sequence).

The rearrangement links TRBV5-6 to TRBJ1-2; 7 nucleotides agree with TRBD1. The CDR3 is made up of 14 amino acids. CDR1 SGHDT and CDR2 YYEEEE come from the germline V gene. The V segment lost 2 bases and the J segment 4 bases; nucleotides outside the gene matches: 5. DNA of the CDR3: TGTGCCAGCAGCTTTGACAGGGTGGCCTATGGCTACACCTTC. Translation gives CASSFDRVAYGYTF.

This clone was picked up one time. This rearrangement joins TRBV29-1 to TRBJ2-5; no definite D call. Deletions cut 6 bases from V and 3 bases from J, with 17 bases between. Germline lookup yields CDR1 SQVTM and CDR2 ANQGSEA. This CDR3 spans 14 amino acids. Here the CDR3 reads CSVTPDAWEETQYF. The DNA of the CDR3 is TGCAGCGTCACTCCTGACGCGTGGGAAGAGACCCAGTACTTC.

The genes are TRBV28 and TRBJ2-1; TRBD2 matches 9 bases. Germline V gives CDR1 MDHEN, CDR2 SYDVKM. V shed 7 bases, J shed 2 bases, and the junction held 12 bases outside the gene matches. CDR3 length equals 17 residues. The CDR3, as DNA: TGTGCCAGCATCGGGGCTAGCGGGACTAAAACCTACAATGAGCAGTTCTTC. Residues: CASIGASGTKTYNEQFF.

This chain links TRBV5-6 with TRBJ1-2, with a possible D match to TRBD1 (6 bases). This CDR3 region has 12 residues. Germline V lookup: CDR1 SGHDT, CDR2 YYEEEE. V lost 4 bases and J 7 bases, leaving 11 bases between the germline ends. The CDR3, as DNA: TGTGCCAGCAGCCAGGACAGCCTTGGCTACACCTTC. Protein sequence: CASSQDSLGYTF.

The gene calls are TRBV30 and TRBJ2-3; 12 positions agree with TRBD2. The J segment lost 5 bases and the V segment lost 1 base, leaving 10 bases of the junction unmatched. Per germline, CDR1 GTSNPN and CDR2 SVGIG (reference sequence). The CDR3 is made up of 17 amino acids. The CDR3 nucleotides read TGTGCCTGGAGTGCCCCTCCGACTAGCGGGAGACGAGATACGCAGTATTTT. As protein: CAWSAPPTSGRRDTQYF.

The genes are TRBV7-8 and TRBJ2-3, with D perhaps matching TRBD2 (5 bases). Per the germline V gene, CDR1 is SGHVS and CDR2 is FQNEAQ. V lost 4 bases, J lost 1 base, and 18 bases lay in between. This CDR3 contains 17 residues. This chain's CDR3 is CASSSWKLAIRTDTQYF. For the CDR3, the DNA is TGTGCCAGCAGCTCCTGGAAATTAGCGATCCGCACAGATACGCAGTATTTT.